The present entry profiles one T cell receptor (beta chain) with its context. These data are taken from a study of blood T cell repertoires in COVID-19. On the study more broadly: The samples span acute and convalescent COVID-19 from the United States, Italy and Spain. T cells, B-cell-depleted T cells, or PBMCs provided the cDNA or gDNA that served as material.

Germline values: CDR1 SGHTS, CDR2 YDEGEE. Trimming stripped 1 base from V and 6 bases from J, with 9 bases between. The CDR3 consists of 13 residues. In the original analysis: Reference gene primer amplification gave nucleated cell count estimates. The repertoire was sequenced with immunoSEQ multiplex PCR; TCRdb's copy has only in-frame clones and lacks some. V and J calls and clone size are as listed in that table; D and trimming were resolved from the DNA. The data hold about 170,000 clones, with 90% observed a single time. The chain couples TRBV5-8 to TRBJ2-3, with a tentative D call TRBD2 (5 bases). The receptor's source is a man aged 50-59 years with acute or convalescent COVID-19. The specimen was peripheral blood. The CDR3 sequence is CASSLIPGDTQYF. The CDR3 nucleotides read TGTGCCAGCAGCTTGATCCCGGGGGATACGCAGTATTTT.